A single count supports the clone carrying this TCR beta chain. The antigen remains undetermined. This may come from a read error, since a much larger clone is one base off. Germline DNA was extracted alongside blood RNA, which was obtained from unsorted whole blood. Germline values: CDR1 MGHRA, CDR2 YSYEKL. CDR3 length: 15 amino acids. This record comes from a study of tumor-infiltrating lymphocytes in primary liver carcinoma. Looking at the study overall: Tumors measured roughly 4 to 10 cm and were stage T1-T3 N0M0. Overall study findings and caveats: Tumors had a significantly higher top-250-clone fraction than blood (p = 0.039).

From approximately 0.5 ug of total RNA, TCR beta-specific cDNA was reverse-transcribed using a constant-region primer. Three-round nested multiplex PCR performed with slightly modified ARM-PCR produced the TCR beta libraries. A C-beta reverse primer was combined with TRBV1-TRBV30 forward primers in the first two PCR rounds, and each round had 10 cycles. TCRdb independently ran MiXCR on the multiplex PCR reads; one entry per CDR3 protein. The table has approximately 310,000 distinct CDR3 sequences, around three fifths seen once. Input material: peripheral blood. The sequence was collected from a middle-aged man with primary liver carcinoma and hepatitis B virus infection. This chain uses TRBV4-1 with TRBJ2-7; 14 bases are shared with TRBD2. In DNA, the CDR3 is TGCGCCAGCAGACAAGATCCGGGACTAGCGGGAGCAAAGTACTTC. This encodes CASRQDPGLAGAKYF.